This TCR beta chain was obtained from a study of cytomegalovirus exposure and HLA in healthy donors. Study observations and caveats: Highest at DRB1 and lowest at HLA-C, TCR association rates differed among HLA loci in a later analysis. HLA alleles were associated with 15,000 to 20,000 TCR beta sequences in a later analysis at 0.05 false discovery rate.

CDR1 is MDHEN and CDR2 is SYDVKM in the germline V gene. CDR3 length: 16 residues. V dropped 1 base and J dropped 2; count of bases not matched to a gene: 5. Researchers ran the PCR with 60 Vbeta and 13 Jbeta primers. Sequenced by immunoSEQ multiplex PCR; TCRdb stores in-frame clones only, minus some. Of over 120,000 clones in the sample, 80% to 85% were seen once. Comment on this clone: What it binds is not known.

The sequenced material came from PBMCs. This sequence originates from a woman aged 25 to 39 in good health and CMV-seronegative. The gene calls are TRBV28 and TRBJ2-7, with 10 bases fitting TRBD2. The CDR3 DNA is TGTGCCAGCAGTTTATATGGGCTAGCGGGAGCCTACGAGCAGTACTTC. It specifies CASSLYGLAGAYEQYF.